The clone carrying this T cell receptor beta chain has just a few counts. Its antigen remains unidentified. Treatment described: oral pan-JAK inhibitor, 5-10 mg twice daily. The data were taken from a study of CD8+ T cells in alopecia areata. Whole-study findings and limits: Tofacitinib delivered significant drops in scalp clonality and in expanded CD8+ clones among the top 100.

cDNA prepared by RNA extraction and subsequent reverse transcription served as the template for sequencing. The table came from immunoSEQ multiplex PCR; TCRdb's copy has only in-frame clones and leaves some out. In the table there are 200,000 to 250,000 clones, under 75% of which are singletons. V was pared by 2 bases and J by 0 bases, with 6 bases between. The germline CDR1 and CDR2 sequences are GTSNPN and SVGIG (reference sequence). CDR3 size: 13 residues. This receptor was taken from a human donor with alopecia areata. The chain has TRBV30 and TRBJ2-3; D remains ambiguous. The sample in question was CD4+ T cells sorted from blood, obtained at week 4, from a patient treated with tofacitinib. CDR3 region: CAWSLRSTDTQYF. The CDR3 DNA reads TGTGCCTGGAGTTTGCGTAGCACAGATACGCAGTATTTT.